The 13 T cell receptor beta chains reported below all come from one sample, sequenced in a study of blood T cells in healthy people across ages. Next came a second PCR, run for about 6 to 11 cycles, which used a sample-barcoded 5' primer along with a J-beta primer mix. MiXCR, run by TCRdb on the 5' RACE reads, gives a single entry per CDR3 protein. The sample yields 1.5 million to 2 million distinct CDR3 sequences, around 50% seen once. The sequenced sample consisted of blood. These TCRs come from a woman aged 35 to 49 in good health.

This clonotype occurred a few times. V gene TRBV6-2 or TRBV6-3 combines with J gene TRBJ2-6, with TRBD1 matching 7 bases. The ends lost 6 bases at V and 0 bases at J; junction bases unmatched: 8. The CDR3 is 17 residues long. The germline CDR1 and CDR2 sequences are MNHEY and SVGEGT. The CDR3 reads CASRGTALLSGANVLTF. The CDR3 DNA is TGTGCCAGCAGGGGGACAGCTCTCCTCTCTGGGGCCAACGTCCTGACTTTC.

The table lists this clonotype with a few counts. For the CDR3, the DNA is TGTGCCATCAGTGAGGTTCGAGCAGATACGCAGTATTTT. This encodes CAISEVRADTQYF. The V call is TRBV10-3, the J call TRBJ2-3; D not certain. The CDR3 loop spans 13 amino acids. CDR1 is ENHRY, CDR2 SYGVKD, per germline. The V end lost 2 bases, the J end lost 4 bases, and 7 bases lay between the germline ends.

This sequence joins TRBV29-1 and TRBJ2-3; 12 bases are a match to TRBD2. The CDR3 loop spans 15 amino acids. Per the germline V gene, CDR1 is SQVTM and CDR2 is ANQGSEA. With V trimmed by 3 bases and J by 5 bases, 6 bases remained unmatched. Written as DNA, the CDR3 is TGCAGCGTTGAGTGGACTAGCGGGGCGCAAGATACGCAGTATTTT. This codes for CSVEWTSGAQDTQYF.

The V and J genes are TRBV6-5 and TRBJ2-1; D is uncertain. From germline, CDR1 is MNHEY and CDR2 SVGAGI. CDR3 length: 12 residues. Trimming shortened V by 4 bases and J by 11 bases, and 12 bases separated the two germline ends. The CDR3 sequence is CASSCEGFKQFF. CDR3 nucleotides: TGTGCCAGCAGTTGCGAAGGGTTTAAGCAGTTCTTC.

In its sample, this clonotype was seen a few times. The CDR3 nucleotides read TGTGCCAGCAGCTTAGGTTGGGCAGGAACTGAAGCTTTCTTT. Translated, it gives CASSLGWAGTEAFF. V and J are TRBV7-2 and TRBJ1-1; no clear D gene. The CDR3 is 14 amino acids. Germline V lookup: CDR1 SGHTA, CDR2 FQGNSA. Trimming stripped 1 base from V and 5 bases from J, with 11 bases between.

The CDR3 spells CASSSGTGVGNTEAFF. CDR3 DNA sequence: TGTGCCAGCAGTTCCGGGACAGGGGTGGGGAACACTGAAGCTTTCTTT. The rearrangement joins TRBV6-6 to TRBJ1-1, with 10 positions matching TRBD1. This CDR3 spans 16 amino acids. From germline, CDR1 is MNHNY and CDR2 SVGAGI (reference sequence). V shed 4 bases and J 1 base; nucleotides not matched to a gene: 6.

The CDR3 is CASSLGLAGGPQFF. Here the CDR3 DNA reads TGTGCCAGCAGCTTAGGACTAGCGGGGGGGCCGCAGTTCTTC. The chain recombines TRBV7-2 with TRBJ2-1, with 14 bases identical to TRBD2. V was clipped by 1 base and J by 12 bases; unmatched bases: 2. Per the germline V gene, CDR1 is SGHTA and CDR2 is FQGNSA. There are 14 residues in the CDR3.

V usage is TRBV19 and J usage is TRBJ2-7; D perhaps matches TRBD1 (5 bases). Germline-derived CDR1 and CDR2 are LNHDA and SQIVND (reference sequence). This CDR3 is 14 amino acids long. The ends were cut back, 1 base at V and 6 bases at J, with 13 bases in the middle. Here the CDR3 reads CASSIVSFRGEQYF. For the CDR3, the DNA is TGTGCCAGTAGTATAGTGTCCTTTAGGGGCGAGCAGTACTTC.

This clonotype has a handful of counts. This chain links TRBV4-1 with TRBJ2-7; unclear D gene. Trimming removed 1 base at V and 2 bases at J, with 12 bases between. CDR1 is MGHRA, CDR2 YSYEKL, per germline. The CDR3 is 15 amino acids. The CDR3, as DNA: TGCGCCAGCAGCCAAGGTTTTGACTCCCCCTACGAGCAGTACTTC. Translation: CASSQGFDSPYEQYF.

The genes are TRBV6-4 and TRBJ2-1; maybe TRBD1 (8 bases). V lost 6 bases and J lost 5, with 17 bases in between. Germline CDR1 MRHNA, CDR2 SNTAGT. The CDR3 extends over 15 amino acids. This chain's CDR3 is CASSPTGGGDNEQFF. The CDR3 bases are TGTGCCAGCAGCCCTACAGGGGGAGGGGACAATGAGCAGTTCTTC.

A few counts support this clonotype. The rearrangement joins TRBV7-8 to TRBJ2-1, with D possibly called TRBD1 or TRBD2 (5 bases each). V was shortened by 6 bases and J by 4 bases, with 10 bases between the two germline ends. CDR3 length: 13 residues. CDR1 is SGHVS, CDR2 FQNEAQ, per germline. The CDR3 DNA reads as TGTGCCAGCAGTTGGGACGTATACAATGAGCAGTTCTTC. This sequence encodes CASSWDVYNEQFF.

CDR3 residues: CASGGRDNQPQHF. DNA of the CDR3: TGTGCCAGCGGGGGCAGGGACAATCAGCCCCAGCATTTT. This chain joins TRBV6-1 and TRBJ1-5, with D possibly matching TRBD1 (6 bases). The germline CDR1 and CDR2 sequences are MNHNS and SASEGT. Trimming removed 8 bases from V and 3 bases from J, with 11 bases in between. The CDR3 consists of 13 residues.

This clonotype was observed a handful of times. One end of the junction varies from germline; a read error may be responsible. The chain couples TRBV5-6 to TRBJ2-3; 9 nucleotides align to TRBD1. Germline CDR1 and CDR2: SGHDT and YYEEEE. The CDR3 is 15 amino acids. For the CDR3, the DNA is TGTGCCAGCGGCTTTGGGACAGGGAGCACAGATACGCAGTATTTT. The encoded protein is CASGFGTGSTDTQYF.